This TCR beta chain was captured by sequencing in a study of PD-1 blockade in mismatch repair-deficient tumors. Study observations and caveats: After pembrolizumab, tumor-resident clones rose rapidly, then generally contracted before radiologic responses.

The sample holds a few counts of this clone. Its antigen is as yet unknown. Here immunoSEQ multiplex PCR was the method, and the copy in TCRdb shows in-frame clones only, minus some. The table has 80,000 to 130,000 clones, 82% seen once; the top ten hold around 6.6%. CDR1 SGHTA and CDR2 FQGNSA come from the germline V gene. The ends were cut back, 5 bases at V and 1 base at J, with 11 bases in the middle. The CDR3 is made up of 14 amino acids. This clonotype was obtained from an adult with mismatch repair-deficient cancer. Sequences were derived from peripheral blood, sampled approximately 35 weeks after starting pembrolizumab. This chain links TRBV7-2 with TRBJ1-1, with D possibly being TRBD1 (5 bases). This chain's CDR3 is CASSGQGTNTEAFF. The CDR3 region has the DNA TGTGCCAGCAGCGGGCAGGGAACGAACACTGAAGCTTTCTTT.